Here is one T cell receptor (beta chain) with its context. Across over 20 US areas, participants ranged in age from about 18 to 100 years. Grouping used clinical history reported by participants in a survey and questionnaire. The source of the sample is a study of blood T cell repertoires in COVID-19. Study at large: The United States, Italy and Spain provided the acute and convalescent COVID-19 samples. T cells, B-cell-depleted T cells, or PBMCs provided the cDNA or gDNA that served as material.

V shed 10 bases and J 3 bases; nucleotides not matched to a gene: 11. This CDR3 region has 14 residues. The germline CDR1 and CDR2 sequences are MGHRA and YSYEKL. Assay used: immunoSEQ multiplex PCR; TCRdb lists only in-frame clones, some missing. Of 350,000 or so clones detected, more than 85% appear once; the ten largest clones hold less than 20%. This receptor was taken from a woman aged 30 to 39 who had recovered from COVID-19. The chain has TRBV4-1 and TRBJ2-7, with 8 bases aligning to TRBD2. The sequenced material came from PBMCs or T cells enriched from blood (not recorded which). DNA of the CDR3: TGCGCCACCCAGGGGTCAGCGGGAGACTACGAGCAGTACTTC. Its translation: CATQGSAGDYEQYF.